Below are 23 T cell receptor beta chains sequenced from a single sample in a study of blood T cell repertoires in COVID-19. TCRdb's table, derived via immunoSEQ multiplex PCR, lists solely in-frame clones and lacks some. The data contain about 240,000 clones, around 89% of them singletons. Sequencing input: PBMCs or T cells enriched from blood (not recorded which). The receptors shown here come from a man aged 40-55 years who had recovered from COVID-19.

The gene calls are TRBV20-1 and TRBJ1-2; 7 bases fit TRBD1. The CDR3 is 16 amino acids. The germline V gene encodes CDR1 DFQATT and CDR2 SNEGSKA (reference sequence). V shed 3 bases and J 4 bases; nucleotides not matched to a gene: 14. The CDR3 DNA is TGCAGTGCTAGTTCCCAGGGGGGTGTCCAAGGCTATGGCTACACCTTC. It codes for CSASSQGGVQGYGYTF.

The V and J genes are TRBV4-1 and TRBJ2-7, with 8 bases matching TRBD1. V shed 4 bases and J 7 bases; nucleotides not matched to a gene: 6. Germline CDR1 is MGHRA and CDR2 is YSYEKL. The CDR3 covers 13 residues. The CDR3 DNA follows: TGCGCCAGCAGCCGGGACAGGCTGGGGGAGCAGTACTTC. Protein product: CASSRDRLGEQYF.

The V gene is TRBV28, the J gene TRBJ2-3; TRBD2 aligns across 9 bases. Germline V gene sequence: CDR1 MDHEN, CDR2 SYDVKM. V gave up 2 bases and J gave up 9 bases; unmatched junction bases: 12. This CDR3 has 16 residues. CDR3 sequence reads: CASSLALAGRQGTQYF. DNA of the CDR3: TGTGCCAGCAGTTTAGCCCTAGCGGGACGCCAAGGCACGCAGTATTTT. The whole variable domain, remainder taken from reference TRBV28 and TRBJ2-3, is DVKVTQSSRYLVKRTGEKVFLECVQDMDHENMFWYRQDPGLGLRLIYFSYDVKMKEKGDIPEGYSVSREKKERFSLILESASTNQTSMYLCASSLALAGRQGTQYFGPGTRLTVL.

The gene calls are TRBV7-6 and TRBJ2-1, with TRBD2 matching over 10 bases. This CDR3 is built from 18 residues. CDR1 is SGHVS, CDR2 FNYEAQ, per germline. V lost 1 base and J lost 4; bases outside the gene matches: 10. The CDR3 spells CASSLDSWTSGAYNEQFF. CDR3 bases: TGTGCCAGCAGCTTAGATTCCTGGACTAGCGGAGCGTACAATGAGCAGTTCTTC.

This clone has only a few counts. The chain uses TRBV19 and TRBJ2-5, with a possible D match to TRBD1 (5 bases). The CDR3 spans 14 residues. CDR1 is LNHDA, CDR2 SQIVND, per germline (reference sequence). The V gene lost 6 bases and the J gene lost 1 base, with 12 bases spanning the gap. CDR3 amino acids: CASSMGRSQETQYF. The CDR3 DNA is TGTGCCAGTAGCATGGGGCGGTCCCAAGAGACCCAGTACTTC.

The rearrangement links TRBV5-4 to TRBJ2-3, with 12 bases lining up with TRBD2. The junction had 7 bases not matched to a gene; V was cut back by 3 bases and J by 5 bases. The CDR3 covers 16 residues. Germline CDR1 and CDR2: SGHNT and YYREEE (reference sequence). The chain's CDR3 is CASSSGLAGRVDTQYF. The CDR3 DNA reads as TGTGCCAGCAGCTCCGGACTAGCGGGAAGGGTAGATACGCAGTATTTT. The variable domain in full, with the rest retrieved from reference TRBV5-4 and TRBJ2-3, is ETGVTQSPTHLIKTRGQQVTLRCSSQSGHNTVSWYQQALGQGPQFIFQYYREEENGRGNFPPRFSGLQFPNYSSELNVNALELDDSALYLCASSSGLAGRVDTQYFGPGTRLTVL.

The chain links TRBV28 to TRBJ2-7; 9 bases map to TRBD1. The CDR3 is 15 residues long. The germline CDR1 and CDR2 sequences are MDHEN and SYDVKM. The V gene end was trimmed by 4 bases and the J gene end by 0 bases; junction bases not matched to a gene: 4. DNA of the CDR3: TGTGCCAGCAGTTCCCGGACAGGGGCCTCCTACGAGCAGTACTTC. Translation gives CASSSRTGASYEQYF.

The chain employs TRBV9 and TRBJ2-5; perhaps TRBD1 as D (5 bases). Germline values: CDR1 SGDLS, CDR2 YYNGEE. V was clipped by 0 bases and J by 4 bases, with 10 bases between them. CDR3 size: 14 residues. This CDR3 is CASSVETEAETQYF. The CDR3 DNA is TGTGCCAGCAGCGTAGAGACAGAGGCAGAGACCCAGTACTTC.

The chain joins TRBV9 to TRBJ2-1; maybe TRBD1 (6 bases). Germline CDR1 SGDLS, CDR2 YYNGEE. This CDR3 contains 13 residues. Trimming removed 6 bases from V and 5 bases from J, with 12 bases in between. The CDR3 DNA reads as TGTGCCAGCAACCTGGACAGAGACAATGAGCAGTTCTTC. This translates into CASNLDRDNEQFF.

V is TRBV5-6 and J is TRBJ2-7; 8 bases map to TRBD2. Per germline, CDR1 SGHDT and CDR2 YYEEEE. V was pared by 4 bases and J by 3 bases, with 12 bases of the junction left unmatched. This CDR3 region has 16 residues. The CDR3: CASSLAPGGGSYEQYF. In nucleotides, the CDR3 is TGTGCCAGCAGCCTAGCCCCGGGGGGGGGAAGCTACGAGCAGTACTTC.

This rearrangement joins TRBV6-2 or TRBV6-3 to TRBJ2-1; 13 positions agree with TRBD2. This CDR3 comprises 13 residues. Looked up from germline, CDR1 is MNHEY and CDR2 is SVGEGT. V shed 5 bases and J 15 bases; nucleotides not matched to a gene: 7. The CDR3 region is CASSQTSGRARFF. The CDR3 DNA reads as TGTGCCAGCAGTCAAACTAGCGGGAGGGCACGGTTCTTC.

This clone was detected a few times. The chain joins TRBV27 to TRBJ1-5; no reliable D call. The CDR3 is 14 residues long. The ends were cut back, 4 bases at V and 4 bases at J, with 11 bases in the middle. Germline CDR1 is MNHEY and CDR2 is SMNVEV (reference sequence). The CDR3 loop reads CASSSVNVNQPQHF. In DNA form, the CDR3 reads TGTGCCAGCAGTTCGGTTAACGTGAATCAGCCCCAGCATTTT.

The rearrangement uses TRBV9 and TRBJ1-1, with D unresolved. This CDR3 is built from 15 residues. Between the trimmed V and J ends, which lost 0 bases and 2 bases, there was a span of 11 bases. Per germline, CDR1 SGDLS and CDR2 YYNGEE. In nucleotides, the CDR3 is TGTGCCAGCAGCGTAGCCGATGCGGTAAACACTGAAGCTTTCTTT. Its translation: CASSVADAVNTEAFF.

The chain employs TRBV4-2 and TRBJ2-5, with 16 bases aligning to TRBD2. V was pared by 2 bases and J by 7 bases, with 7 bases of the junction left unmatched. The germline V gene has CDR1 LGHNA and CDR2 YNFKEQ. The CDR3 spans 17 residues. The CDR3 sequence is CASSQMGLAGGVGTQYF. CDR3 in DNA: TGTGCCAGCAGCCAAATGGGACTAGCGGGAGGGGTAGGGACCCAGTACTTC.

The CDR3 nucleotides read TGTGCCAGCAGTTATACAGTGGGGCAGGGGGATTCACCCCTCCACTTT. Amino acids: CASSYTVGQGDSPLHF. The J gene is TRBJ1-6, the V gene TRBV6-6; 7 bases fit TRBD1. Germline trimming cut 3 bases from V and 8 bases from J; bases unmatched to any gene: 10. The CDR3 loop spans 16 amino acids. Germline V gene data show CDR1 as MNHNY and CDR2 as SVGAGI (reference sequence).

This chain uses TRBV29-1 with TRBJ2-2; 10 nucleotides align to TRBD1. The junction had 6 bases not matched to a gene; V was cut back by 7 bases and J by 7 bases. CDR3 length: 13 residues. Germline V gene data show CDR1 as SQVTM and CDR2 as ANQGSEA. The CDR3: CSAGDRGGGELFF. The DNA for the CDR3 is TGCAGCGCTGGGGACAGGGGAGGCGGGGAGCTGTTTTTT.

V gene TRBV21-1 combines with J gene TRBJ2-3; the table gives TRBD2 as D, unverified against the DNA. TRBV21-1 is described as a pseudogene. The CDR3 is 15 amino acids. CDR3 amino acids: CASSMVTRSTDTQYF. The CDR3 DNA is TGTGCCAGCAGCATGGTGACTAGGAGCACAGATACGCAGTATTTT.

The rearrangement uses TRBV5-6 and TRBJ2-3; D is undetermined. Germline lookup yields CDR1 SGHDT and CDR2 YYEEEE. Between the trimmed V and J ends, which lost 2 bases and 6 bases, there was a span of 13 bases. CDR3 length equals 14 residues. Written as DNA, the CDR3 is TGTGCCAGCAGCTTCCAGTCAACATCGGATACGCAGTATTTT. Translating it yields CASSFQSTSDTQYF.

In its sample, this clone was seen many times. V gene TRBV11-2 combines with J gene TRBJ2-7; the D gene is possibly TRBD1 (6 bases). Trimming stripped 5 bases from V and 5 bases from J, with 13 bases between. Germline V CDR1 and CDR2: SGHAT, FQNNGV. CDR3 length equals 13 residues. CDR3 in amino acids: CASSLQGIDEQYF. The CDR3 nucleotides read TGTGCCAGCAGCCTACAGGGCATCGACGAGCAGTACTTC.

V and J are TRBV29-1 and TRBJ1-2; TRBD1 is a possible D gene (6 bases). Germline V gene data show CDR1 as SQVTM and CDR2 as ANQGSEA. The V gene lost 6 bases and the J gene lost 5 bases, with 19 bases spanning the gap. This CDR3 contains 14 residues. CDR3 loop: CSVDPGQNLYGYTF. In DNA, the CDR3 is TGCAGCGTAGACCCAGGACAGAATTTATATGGCTACACCTTC.

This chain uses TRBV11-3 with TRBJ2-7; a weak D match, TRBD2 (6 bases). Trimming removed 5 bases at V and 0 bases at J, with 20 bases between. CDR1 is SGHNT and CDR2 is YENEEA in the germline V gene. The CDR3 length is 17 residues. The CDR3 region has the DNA TGTGCCAGCAGCGTCCCCAGGAGGGGCCTTAACTCCTACGAGCAGTACTTC. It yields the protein CASSVPRRGLNSYEQYF.

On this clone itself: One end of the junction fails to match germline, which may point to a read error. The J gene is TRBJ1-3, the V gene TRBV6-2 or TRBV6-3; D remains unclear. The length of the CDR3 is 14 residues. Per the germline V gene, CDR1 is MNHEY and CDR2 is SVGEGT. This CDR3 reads CATSYGDSGNTIYF. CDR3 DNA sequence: TGTGCCACCAGTTATGGAGACTCTGGAAACACCATATATTTT.

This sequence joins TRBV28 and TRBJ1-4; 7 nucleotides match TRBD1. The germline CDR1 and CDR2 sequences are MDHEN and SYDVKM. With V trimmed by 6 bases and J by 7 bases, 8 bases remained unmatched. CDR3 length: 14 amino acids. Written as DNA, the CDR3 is TGTGCCAGCAGGCACAGGGGAGAGGCTGAAAAACTGTTTTTT. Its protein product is CASRHRGEAEKLFF.